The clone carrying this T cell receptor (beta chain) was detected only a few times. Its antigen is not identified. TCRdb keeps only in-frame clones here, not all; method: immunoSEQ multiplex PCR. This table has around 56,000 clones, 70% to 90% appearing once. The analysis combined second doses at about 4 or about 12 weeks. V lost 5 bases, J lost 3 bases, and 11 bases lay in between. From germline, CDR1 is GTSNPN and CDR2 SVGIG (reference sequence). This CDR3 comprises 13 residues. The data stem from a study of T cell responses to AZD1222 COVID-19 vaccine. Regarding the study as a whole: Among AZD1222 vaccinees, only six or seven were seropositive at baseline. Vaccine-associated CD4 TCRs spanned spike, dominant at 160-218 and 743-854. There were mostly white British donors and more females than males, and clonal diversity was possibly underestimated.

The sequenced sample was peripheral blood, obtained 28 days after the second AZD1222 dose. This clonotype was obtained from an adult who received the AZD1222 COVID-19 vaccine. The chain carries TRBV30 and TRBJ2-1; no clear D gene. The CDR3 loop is CAWAFLNYNEQFF. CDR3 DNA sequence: TGTGCCTGGGCCTTTTTAAACTACAATGAGCAGTTCTTC.